This entry describes one T cell receptor beta chain. These data are taken from a study of blood T cell repertoires in COVID-19. The wider study: The analysed material was cDNA or gDNA that came from T cells, B-cell-depleted T cells, or PBMCs.

As processed by the authors: Estimates of nucleated cell counts were drawn from the amplification of reference gene primers. Only in-frame clones appear in the TCRdb table, and some are missing; sequencing was by immunoSEQ multiplex PCR. The V and J calls and the clone size are those of that table, but D and trimming were determined from the DNA. Here the sample spans around 84,000 clones, roughly 90% being singletons. CDR1 and CDR2 from the germline V gene are SGHVS and FQNEAQ. This CDR3 is built from 14 residues. With 1 base removed from V and 4 bases from J, the gap between germline ends came to 11 bases.

V gene TRBV7-8 combines with J gene TRBJ2-7, with D hard to call. This TCR was recovered from a man aged 45-65 years with active COVID-19. The sequencing sample was made of peripheral blood. The CDR3 sequence is CASSLVVTPYEQYF. The CDR3 nucleotides are TGTGCCAGCAGCTTAGTAGTGACACCTTACGAGCAGTACTTC.